Listed here is a single T cell receptor (beta chain). Its target is not known. This record comes from a study of shared clonotypes between healthy human individuals. Study-level findings and limits: About 5% of naive CD4 clonotypes were shared across four donors.

The protocol was immunoSEQ multiplex PCR, while the TCRdb copy is restricted to in-frame clones and leaves out a portion. The table has some 1 million clones, about 80% seen once. Sequenced sample: memory CD4+ T cells sorted from blood. Subset indicated: CD45RA-negative fraction. The TCR was taken from a man between 18 and 35 years old in good health.

For the CDR3, the DNA is TGCGCCAGCAGCCTAGCCCCGGGAGCGGGAGGGGTTGAGACGCAGTATTTT. Translating it yields CASSLAPGAGGVETQYF. The chain uses TRBV5-1 and TRBJ2-3; 10 bases line up with TRBD2. The CDR3 spans 17 residues. Trimming at V came to 4 bases and at J to 9 bases, leaving 17 bases not matched to a gene. The germline CDR1 and CDR2 sequences are SGHRS and YFSETQ.